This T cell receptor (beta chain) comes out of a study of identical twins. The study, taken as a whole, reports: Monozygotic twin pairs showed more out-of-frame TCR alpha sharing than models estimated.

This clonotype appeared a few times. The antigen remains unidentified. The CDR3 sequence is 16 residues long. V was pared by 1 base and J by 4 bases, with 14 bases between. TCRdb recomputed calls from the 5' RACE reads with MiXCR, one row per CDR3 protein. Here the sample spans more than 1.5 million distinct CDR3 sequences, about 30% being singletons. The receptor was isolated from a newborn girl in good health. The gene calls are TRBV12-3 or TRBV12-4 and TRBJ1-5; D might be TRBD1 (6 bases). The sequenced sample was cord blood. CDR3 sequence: CASSLVRGHGNQPQHF. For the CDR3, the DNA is TGTGCCAGCAGTTTAGTGCGGGGGCATGGGAATCAGCCCCAGCATTTT.